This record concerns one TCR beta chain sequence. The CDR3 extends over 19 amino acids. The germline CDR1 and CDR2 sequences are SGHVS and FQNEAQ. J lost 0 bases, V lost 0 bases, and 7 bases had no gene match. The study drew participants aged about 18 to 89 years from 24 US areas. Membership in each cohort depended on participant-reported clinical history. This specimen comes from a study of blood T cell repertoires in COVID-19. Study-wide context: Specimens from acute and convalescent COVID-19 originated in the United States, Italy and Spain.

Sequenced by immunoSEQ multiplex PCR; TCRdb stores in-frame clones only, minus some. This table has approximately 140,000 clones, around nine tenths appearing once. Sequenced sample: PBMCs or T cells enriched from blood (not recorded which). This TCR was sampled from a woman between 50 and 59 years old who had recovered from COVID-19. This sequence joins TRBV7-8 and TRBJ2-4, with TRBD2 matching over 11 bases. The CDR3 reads CASSLALVAGGVAKNIQYF. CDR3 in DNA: TGTGCCAGCAGCTTAGCGTTAGTAGCGGGGGGGGTAGCCAAAAACATTCAGTACTTC. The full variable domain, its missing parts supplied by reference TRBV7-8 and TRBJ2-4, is GAGVSQSPRYKVAKRGQDVALRCDPISGHVSLFWYQQALGQGPEFLTYFQNEAQLDKSGLPSDRFFAERPEGSVSTLKIQRTQQEDSAVYLCASSLALVAGGVAKNIQYFGAGTRLSVL.